Listed here are 2 T cell receptor beta chains from one sample, sequenced in a study of shared clonotypes between healthy human individuals. Libraries were prepared by immunoSEQ multiplex PCR; TCRdb keeps only in-frame clonotypes and omits some of them. The data show hundreds of thousands of clones, about 74% seen once. The source material was memory CD4+ T cells sorted from blood. Subset meaning: CD45RA-negative fraction. The receptors were gathered from a woman in her 30s in good health.

The V gene is TRBV15, the J gene TRBJ1-2; weak D call: TRBD1 (5 bases). Looked up from germline, CDR1 is LNHNV and CDR2 is YYDKDF (reference sequence). The CDR3 spans 15 residues. Trimming pared 3 bases from V and 4 bases from J, leaving 15 bases between. CDR3 in DNA: TGTGCCACCAGCAGTAGATCAGGGTTAACCTATGGCTACACCTTC. This gives the protein CATSSRSGLTYGYTF.

The chain recombines TRBV4-1 with TRBJ2-1; 8 nucleotides match TRBD1. This CDR3 has 16 residues. V shed 4 bases and J 5 bases; nucleotides not matched to a gene: 10. The germline V gene has CDR1 MGHRA and CDR2 YSYEKL. CDR3 sequence (DNA): TGCGCCAGCAGCCTTACGGACAGGGTAAGGGACAATGAGCAGTTCTTC. This gives the protein CASSLTDRVRDNEQFF.